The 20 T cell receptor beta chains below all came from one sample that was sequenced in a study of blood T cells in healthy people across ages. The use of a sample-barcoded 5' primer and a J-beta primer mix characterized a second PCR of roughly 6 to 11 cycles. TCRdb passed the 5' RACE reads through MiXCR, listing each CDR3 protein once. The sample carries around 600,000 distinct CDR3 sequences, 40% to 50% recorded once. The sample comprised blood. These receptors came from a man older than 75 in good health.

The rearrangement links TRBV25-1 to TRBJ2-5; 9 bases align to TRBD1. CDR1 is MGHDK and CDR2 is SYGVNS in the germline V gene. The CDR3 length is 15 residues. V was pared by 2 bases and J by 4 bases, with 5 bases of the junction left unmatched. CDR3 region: CASSEIGQGRETQYF. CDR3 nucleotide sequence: TGTGCCAGCAGTGAAATAGGACAGGGGAGAGAGACCCAGTACTTC.

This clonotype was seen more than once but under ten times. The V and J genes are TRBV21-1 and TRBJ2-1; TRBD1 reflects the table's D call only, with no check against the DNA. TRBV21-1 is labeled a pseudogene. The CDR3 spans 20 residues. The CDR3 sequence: CASSMYIDRDRGDLNNEQFF. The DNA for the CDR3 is TGTGCCAGCAGCATGTATATCGACCGGGACAGGGGGGACCTAAACAATGAGCAGTTCTTC.

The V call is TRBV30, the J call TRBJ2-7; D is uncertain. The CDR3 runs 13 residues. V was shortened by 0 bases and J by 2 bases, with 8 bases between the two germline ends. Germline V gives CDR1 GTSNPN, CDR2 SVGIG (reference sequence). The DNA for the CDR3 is TGTGCCTGGAGTGTACGGCCCCCCTACGAGCAGTACTTC. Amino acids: CAWSVRPPYEQYF.

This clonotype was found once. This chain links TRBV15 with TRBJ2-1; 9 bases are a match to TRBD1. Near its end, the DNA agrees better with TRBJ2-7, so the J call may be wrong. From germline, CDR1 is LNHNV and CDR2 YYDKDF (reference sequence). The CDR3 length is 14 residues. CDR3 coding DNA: TGTGCCACCAGCAGAGGACAGGGGGACAATGAGCAGTACTTC. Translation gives CATSRGQGDNEQYF.

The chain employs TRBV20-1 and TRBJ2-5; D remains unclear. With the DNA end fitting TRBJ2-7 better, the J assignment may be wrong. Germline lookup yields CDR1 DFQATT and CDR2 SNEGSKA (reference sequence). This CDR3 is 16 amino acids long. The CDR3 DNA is TGCAGTGCTTTAGAGAGCAAAAGACCGGAATCCTACGAGCAGTACTTC. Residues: CSALESKRPESYEQYF.

CDR3 sequence reads: CASSSTGTGQYF. The DNA of the CDR3 is TGTGCCAGCAGCTCGACAGGGACAGGGCAGTACTTC. The rearrangement links TRBV11-2 to TRBJ2-7; 8 positions match TRBD1. The germline gives CDR1 SGHAT, CDR2 FQNNGV. Germline trimming cut 4 bases from V and 9 bases from J; bases unmatched to any gene: 5. The length of the CDR3 is 12 residues.

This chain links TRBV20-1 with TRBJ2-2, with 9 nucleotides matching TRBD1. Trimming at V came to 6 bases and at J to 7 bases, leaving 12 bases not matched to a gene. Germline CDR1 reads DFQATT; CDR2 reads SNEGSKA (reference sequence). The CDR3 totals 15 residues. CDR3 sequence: CSATTGGRGGGELFF. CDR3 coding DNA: TGCAGTGCCACCACAGGGGGCAGAGGGGGCGGGGAGCTGTTTTTT.

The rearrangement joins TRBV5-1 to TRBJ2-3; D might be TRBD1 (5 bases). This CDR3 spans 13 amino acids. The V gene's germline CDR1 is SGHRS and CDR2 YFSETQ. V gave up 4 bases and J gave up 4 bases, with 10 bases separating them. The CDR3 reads CASSATASDTQYF. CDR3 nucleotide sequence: TGCGCCAGCAGCGCGACAGCTTCAGATACGCAGTATTTT. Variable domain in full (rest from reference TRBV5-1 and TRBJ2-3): KAGVTQTPRYLIKTRGQQVTLSCSPISGHRSVSWYQQTPGQGLQFLFEYFSETQRNKGNFPGRFSGRQFSNSRSEMNVSTLELGDSALYLCASSATASDTQYFGPGTRLTVL.

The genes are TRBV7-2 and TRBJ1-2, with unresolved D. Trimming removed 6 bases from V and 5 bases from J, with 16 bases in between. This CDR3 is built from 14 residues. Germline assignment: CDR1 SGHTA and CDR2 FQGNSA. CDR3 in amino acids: CASSSPDGLYGYTF. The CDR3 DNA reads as TGTGCCAGCAGTAGCCCGGACGGACTATATGGCTACACCTTC.

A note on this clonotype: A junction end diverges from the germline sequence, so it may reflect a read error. The CDR3 protein is CASSYHDRGTKAFF. DNA for the CDR3: TGTGCCAGCAGTTATCACGACAGGGGCACTAAAGCTTTCTTT. J is TRBJ1-1 and V is TRBV6-6, with 8 nucleotides matching TRBD1. The germline V gene has CDR1 MNHNY and CDR2 SVGAGI (reference sequence). This CDR3 contains 14 residues.

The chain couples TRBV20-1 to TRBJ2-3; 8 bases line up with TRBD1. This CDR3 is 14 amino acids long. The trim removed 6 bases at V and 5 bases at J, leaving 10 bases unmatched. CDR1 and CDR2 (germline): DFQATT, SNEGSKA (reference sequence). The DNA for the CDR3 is TGCAGTGCAAGCCCGACAGGGGTTGGAGATACGCAGTATTTT. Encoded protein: CSASPTGVGDTQYF.

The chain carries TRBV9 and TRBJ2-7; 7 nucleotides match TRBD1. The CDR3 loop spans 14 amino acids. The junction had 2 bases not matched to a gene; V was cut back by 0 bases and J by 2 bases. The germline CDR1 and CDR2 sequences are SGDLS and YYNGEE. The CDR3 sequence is CASSVEGTAYEQYF. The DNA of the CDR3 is TGTGCCAGCAGCGTAGAAGGGACAGCCTACGAGCAGTACTTC.

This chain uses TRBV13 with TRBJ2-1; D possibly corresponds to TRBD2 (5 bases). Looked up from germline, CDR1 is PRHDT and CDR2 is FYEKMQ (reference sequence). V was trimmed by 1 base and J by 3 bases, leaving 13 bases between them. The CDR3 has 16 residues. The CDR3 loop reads CASSLDVGMNYNEQFF. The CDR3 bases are TGTGCCAGCAGCTTAGATGTCGGGATGAACTACAATGAGCAGTTCTTC.

DNA for the CDR3: TGTGCCAGCAGCCCAGACAGGGAGGTTCTCAATCAGCCCCAGCATTTT. Amino acid sequence: CASSPDREVLNQPQHF. The rearrangement joins TRBV6-5 to TRBJ1-5; 7 nucleotides match TRBD1. The CDR3 sequence is 16 residues long. Trimming cost V 6 bases and J 3 bases; bases outside gene matches: 11. CDR1 and CDR2 (germline): MNHEY, SVGAGI.

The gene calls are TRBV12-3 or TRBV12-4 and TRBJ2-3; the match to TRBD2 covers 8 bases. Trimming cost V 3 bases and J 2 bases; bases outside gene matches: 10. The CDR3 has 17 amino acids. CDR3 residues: CASSFERGGRVTDTQYF. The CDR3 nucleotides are TGTGCCAGCAGTTTTGAACGGGGGGGACGGGTCACAGATACGCAGTATTTT.

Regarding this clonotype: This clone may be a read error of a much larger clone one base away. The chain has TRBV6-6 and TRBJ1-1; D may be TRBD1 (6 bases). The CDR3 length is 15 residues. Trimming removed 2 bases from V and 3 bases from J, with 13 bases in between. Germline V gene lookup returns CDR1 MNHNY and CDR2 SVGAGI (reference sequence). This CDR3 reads CASSYGRTVHTEAFF. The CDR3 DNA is TGTGCCAGCAGTTACGGTAGGACAGTGCACACTGAAGCTTTCTTT.

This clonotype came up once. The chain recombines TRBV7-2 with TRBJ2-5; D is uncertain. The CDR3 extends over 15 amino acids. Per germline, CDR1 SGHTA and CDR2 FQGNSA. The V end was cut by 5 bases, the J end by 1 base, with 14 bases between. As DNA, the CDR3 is TGTGCCAGCAGCCTCACGTCGCGCTTCCAAGAGACCCAGTACTTC. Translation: CASSLTSRFQETQYF.

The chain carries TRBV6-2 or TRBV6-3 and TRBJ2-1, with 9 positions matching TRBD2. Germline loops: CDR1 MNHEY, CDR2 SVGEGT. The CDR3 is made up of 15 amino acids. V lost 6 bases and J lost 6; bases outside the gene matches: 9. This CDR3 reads CASSLPSGAANEQFF. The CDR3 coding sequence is TGTGCCAGCAGCTTACCTAGCGGGGCGGCCAATGAGCAGTTCTTC.

CDR3 sequence: CASKYKGGNYEQYF. The CDR3 coding sequence is TGTGCCAGCAAATACAAAGGGGGAAACTACGAGCAGTACTTC. The chain is built from TRBV2 and TRBJ2-7; maybe TRBD1 (6 bases). The germline gives CDR1 SNHLY, CDR2 FYNNEI. Trimming removed 7 bases at V and 3 bases at J, with 16 bases between. The CDR3 is 14 amino acids.

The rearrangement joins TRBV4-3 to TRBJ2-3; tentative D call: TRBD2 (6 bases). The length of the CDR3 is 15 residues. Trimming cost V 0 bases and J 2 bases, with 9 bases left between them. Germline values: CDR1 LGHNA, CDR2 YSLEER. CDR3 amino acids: CASSQDGSTTDTQYF. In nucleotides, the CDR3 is TGCGCCAGCAGCCAAGACGGGAGCACCACAGATACGCAGTATTTT.